This TCR beta chain appears in the sequencing data of a study of blood T cell repertoires in COVID-19. On the study more broadly: COVID-19 samples, acute and convalescent, were from the United States, Italy and Spain. The analysed material was cDNA or gDNA that came from T cells, B-cell-depleted T cells, or PBMCs.

Original analysis: Reference gene primer amplification gave nucleated cell count estimates. The protocol was immunoSEQ multiplex PCR, while the TCRdb copy is restricted to in-frame clones and leaves out a portion. D and trimming were read from the DNA, whereas the V and J calls and clone size are those reported in that table. The data contain 260,000 or so clones, roughly 88% of them singletons. Unmatched junction bases numbered 1, after V lost 1 base and J lost 5 bases. CDR1 is MGHRA, CDR2 YSYEKL, per germline. The CDR3 spans 13 residues. The sequenced sample consisted of peripheral blood. This clonotype originated in a human donor in a cohort sampled during active COVID-19. This sequence joins TRBV4-1 and TRBJ2-5; 7 bases line up with TRBD1. The CDR3 protein is CASSQVQGETQYF. CDR3 nucleotide sequence: TGCGCCAGCAGCCAAGTACAGGGGGAGACCCAGTACTTC.